The 32 T cell receptor beta chains below all came from one sample that was sequenced in a study of T cell repertoires in cytomegalovirus infection. MiXCR, applied by TCRdb to the reads, yields one record per CDR3 protein. Of about 130,000 distinct CDR3 sequences listed, about 10% are singletons. Sequenced material: PBMCs. The receptors were gathered from a human donor in good health (CMV status not recorded). Some clones in this sample may be carry-over from other donors' samples.

This clonotype was counted ten times or more. CDR3 DNA: TGTGCCAGCAGCTTCCATGGGCCTGGTGGAGATACGCAGTATTTT. It yields the protein CASSFHGPGGDTQYF. J is TRBJ2-3 and V is TRBV7-9; D remains ambiguous. The CDR3 is 15 residues long. V was pared by 3 bases and J by 5 bases, with 15 bases between. Germline CDR1 reads SEHNR; CDR2 reads FQNEAQ (reference sequence).

Ten or more counts support this clonotype. For the CDR3, the DNA is TGTGCCAGCAGCCCACACCAGGGTTTCGGCACAGATACGCAGTATTTT. Amino acids: CASSPHQGFGTDTQYF. The chain has TRBV11-3 and TRBJ2-3; possibly TRBD1 for D (5 bases). CDR1 is SGHNT, CDR2 YENEEA, per germline. This CDR3 spans 16 amino acids. V lost 5 bases and J lost 1, with 16 bases in between.

This clonotype was seen at least ten times. The chain is built from TRBV7-2 and TRBJ1-1; D not resolved. The V and J ends lost 0 bases and 5 bases respectively, with 7 bases between them. Germline values: CDR1 SGHTA, CDR2 FQGNSA. This CDR3 comprises 13 residues. The CDR3 here is CASSLALETEAFF. For the CDR3, the DNA is TGTGCCAGCAGCTTAGCGCTGGAAACTGAAGCTTTCTTT. Full variable domain (rest looked up from reference TRBV7-2 and TRBJ1-1): GAGVSQSPSNKVTEKGKDVELRCDPISGHTALYWYRQSLGQGLEFLIYFQGNSAPDKSGLPSDRFSAERTGGSVSTLTIQRTQQEDSAVYLCASSLALETEAFFGQGTRLTVV.

This clonotype was seen repeatedly, ten times or more. The chain joins TRBV5-5 to TRBJ1-2; D gene uncertain. The V end lost 0 bases, the J end lost 8 bases, and 14 bases lay between the germline ends. The CDR3 is made up of 14 amino acids. The germline V gene encodes CDR1 SGHKS and CDR2 YYEKEE (reference sequence). The CDR3 bases are TGTGCCAGCAGCTTGGTATACGGGTCCCTCGGCTACACCTTC. It encodes CASSLVYGSLGYTF.

Concerning this clonotype: A single base separates this from a much larger clone, so it may be a read error. No conserved phenylalanine or tryptophan ends this CDR3, so it is likely a read error. The chain couples TRBV28 to TRBJ2-7; TRBD2 aligns across 8 bases. Germline V gene sequence: CDR1 MDHEN, CDR2 SYDVKM. Germline trimming cut 4 bases from V and 5 bases from J; bases unmatched to any gene: 13. CDR3 length: 16 residues. CDR3 coding DNA: TGTGCCAGCAGTTCCGCCGGGAGCGGGGGTAGAAACGAGCAGTACTAC. This gives the protein CASSSAGSGGRNEQYY.

This clonotype was detected ten times or more. This chain connects TRBV11-3 to TRBJ1-1, with D tentatively TRBD1 (5 bases). This CDR3 is 16 amino acids long. V lost 3 bases to trimming and J lost 2 bases, with 16 bases between them. Germline values: CDR1 SGHNT, CDR2 YENEEA. The CDR3 DNA reads as TGTGCCAGCAGCTTGGACGGTAGGGGCGGAAACACTGAAGCTTTCTTT. Translated: CASSLDGRGGNTEAFF.

The chain is built from TRBV29-1 and TRBJ2-5, with TRBD1 as a possible D gene (6 bases). Germline V gene lookup returns CDR1 SQVTM and CDR2 ANQGSEA. The V end was cut by 8 bases, the J end by 5 bases, with 15 bases between. This CDR3 comprises 12 residues. In DNA form, the CDR3 reads TGCAGCCATACAGGGAATTTGGAGACCCAGTACTTC. It is translated as CSHTGNLETQYF.

The CDR3: CASSLGQGPDTQYF. CDR3 in DNA: TGTGCCAGCAGCTTAGGTCAGGGCCCAGATACGCAGTATTTT. The V call is TRBV7-9, the J call TRBJ2-3, with D tentatively TRBD1 (5 bases). CDR3 length: 14 residues. Per germline, CDR1 SEHNR and CDR2 FQNEAQ (reference sequence). The V end lost 1 base, the J end lost 4 bases, and 9 bases lay between the germline ends.

This clonotype was recorded many times. The genes are TRBV28 and TRBJ1-3; 7 bases align to TRBD1. Germline V lookup: CDR1 MDHEN, CDR2 SYDVKM. The CDR3 has 19 amino acids. V lost 7 bases, J lost 0 bases, and 18 bases stayed unmatched. CDR3 protein: CASKGTRTGTTFSGNTIYF. CDR3 coding DNA: TGTGCCAGCAAGGGGACCAGGACAGGAACTACCTTCTCTGGAAACACCATATATTTT.

This clonotype was found many times. This chain connects TRBV19 to TRBJ2-1; the match to TRBD1 covers 7 bases. CDR1 is LNHDA, CDR2 SQIVND, per germline (reference sequence). V shed 6 bases and J 3 bases; nucleotides not matched to a gene: 11. This CDR3 has 16 residues. CDR3 coding DNA: TGTGCCAGTAGATACAGACAGGGAGCAGGCTACAATGAGCAGTTCTTC. Its protein is CASRYRQGAGYNEQFF.

This clonotype showed up many times. This chain joins TRBV28 and TRBJ2-2; TRBD1 might be the D (5 bases). This CDR3 has 14 amino acids. From germline, CDR1 is MDHEN and CDR2 SYDVKM. V lost 6 bases to trimming and J lost 7 bases, with 15 bases between them. CDR3 protein: CASSLTRANGELFF. CDR3 bases: TGTGCCAGCAGCCTGACCAGGGCCAACGGGGAGCTGTTTTTT. Filled out from reference TRBV28 and TRBJ2-2, the complete variable domain reads DVKVTQSSRYLVKRTGEKVFLECVQDMDHENMFWYRQDPGLGLRLIYFSYDVKMKEKGDIPEGYSVSREKKERFSLILESASTNQTSMYLCASSLTRANGELFFGEGSRLTVL.

This clonotype was recorded once. This may come from a read error, since a much larger clone is one base off. The CDR3 ends on some other residue instead of the conserved phenylalanine or tryptophan, so this is likely a read error. The chain employs TRBV5-5 and TRBJ2-1; possible D gene TRBD2, 5 bases. This CDR3 is built from 15 residues. Germline V gene sequence: CDR1 SGHKS, CDR2 YYEKEE (reference sequence). The chain's CDR3 is CASSLSGLDNNEQFY. The DNA for the CDR3 is TGTGCCAGCAGCTTGAGTGGACTGGATAACAACGAGCAGTTCTAC.

This clonotype showed up many times. The chain links TRBV5-5 to TRBJ2-1; D gene uncertain. The CDR3 loop spans 13 amino acids. Germline V CDR1 and CDR2: SGHKS, YYEKEE (reference sequence). Trimming stripped 2 bases from V and 1 base from J, with 4 bases between. The CDR3 region is CASSFESYNEQFF. The CDR3 DNA follows: TGTGCCAGCAGCTTCGAGTCCTACAATGAGCAGTTCTTC.

This chain's CDR3 is CASSVGDSGRTEAFF. In DNA, the CDR3 is TGTGCCAGCAGCGTAGGTGATTCAGGGCGGACTGAAGCTTTCTTT. The rearrangement links TRBV9 to TRBJ1-1; possibly TRBD1 for D (5 bases). The germline V gene has CDR1 SGDLS and CDR2 YYNGEE. The CDR3 has 15 amino acids. Trimming took off 0 bases at V and 5 bases at J, with 14 bases between the two ends.

This clonotype was counted only a few times. J is TRBJ2-3 and V is TRBV7-3; tentative D call: TRBD1 (5 bases). The germline CDR1 and CDR2 sequences are SGHTA and FQGTGA. The CDR3 is 16 amino acids. Between the trimmed V and J ends, which lost 4 bases and 3 bases, there was a span of 17 bases. CDR3 sequence (DNA): TGTGCCAGCAGCTACGAAGGGGATAGACCAACAGATACGCAGTATTTT. Encoded protein: CASSYEGDRPTDTQYF.

CDR3 DNA: TGTGCCAGTAAAGATACGGGCTATGAAAAACTGTTTTTT. Its translation is CASKDTGYEKLFF. This chain connects TRBV19 to TRBJ1-4; no definite D call. The CDR3 sequence is 13 residues long. V shed 7 bases and J shed 6 bases, with 12 bases lying between them. The germline V gene encodes CDR1 LNHDA and CDR2 SQIVND (reference sequence).

The chain joins TRBV2 to TRBJ2-7; 16 bases are a match to TRBD2. This CDR3 region has 16 residues. V was pared by 5 bases and J by 8 bases, with 9 bases of the junction left unmatched. CDR1 SNHLY and CDR2 FYNNEI come from the germline V gene. The CDR3 DNA sequence: TGTGCCAGCAGTCTCCAGGGACTAGCGGGGGGGCTTCAGCAGTACTTC. Residues: CASSLQGLAGGLQQYF.

This clonotype was picked up many times. The chain links TRBV12-3 or TRBV12-4 to TRBJ1-5; a possible D gene is TRBD1 (5 bases). V lost 8 bases and J lost 5, with 16 bases in between. The CDR3 consists of 14 residues. CDR3 in amino acids: CASAPEGSHQPQHF. CDR3 bases: TGTGCCAGCGCCCCTGAGGGGAGCCATCAGCCCCAGCATTTT.

The chain recombines TRBV29-1 with TRBJ1-1, with 7 bases matching TRBD1. Germline assignment: CDR1 SQVTM and CDR2 ANQGSEA. With 5 bases clipped from V and 7 bases from J, the junction kept 1 base outside the gene matches. CDR3 length: 10 residues. CDR3 amino acids: CSVQGVEAFF. The CDR3 nucleotides are TGCAGCGTTCAGGGGGTTGAAGCTTTCTTT.

This clonotype was seen ten or more times. This chain connects TRBV6-5 to TRBJ2-1, with TRBD2 matching over 13 bases. This CDR3 spans 16 amino acids. CDR1 is MNHEY and CDR2 is SVGAGI in the germline V gene. V shed 0 bases, J shed 8 bases, and the junction held 4 bases outside the gene matches. DNA of the CDR3: TGTGCCAGCAGTTACTCAGGGACTAGCGGGGTGTATGAGCAGTTCTTC. Amino acids: CASSYSGTSGVYEQFF.

The table lists this clonotype with many counts. The chain combines TRBV20-1 with TRBJ1-1; D possibly corresponds to TRBD1 (5 bases). The CDR3 is 14 amino acids. V was shortened by 6 bases and J by 0 bases, with 14 bases between the two germline ends. Germline V gene data show CDR1 as DFQATT and CDR2 as SNEGSKA (reference sequence). In DNA, the CDR3 is TGCAGTGCACGGACCGGGACGGTGAACACTGAAGCTTTCTTT. As protein: CSARTGTVNTEAFF.

Many counts were recorded for this clonotype. This CDR3 is CSAPGQGAAEQYF. CDR3 in DNA: TGCAGCGCTCCGGGACAGGGGGCCGCCGAGCAGTACTTC. The chain has TRBV29-1 and TRBJ2-7, with 12 bases fitting TRBD1. Germline values: CDR1 SQVTM, CDR2 ANQGSEA. This CDR3 is 13 amino acids long. With 7 bases clipped from V and 6 bases from J, the junction kept 7 bases outside the gene matches.

This chain links TRBV4-2 with TRBJ2-4, with a weak D call TRBD2 (6 bases). V dropped 4 bases and J dropped 0 bases, with 16 bases sitting between them. The CDR3 runs to 17 residues. Germline V gene lookup returns CDR1 LGHNA and CDR2 YNFKEQ. The CDR3 protein is CASSPNPGELAKNIQYF. CDR3 bases: TGTGCCAGCAGCCCTAATCCGGGGGAACTAGCCAAAAACATTCAGTACTTC.

This clonotype came up many times. The rearrangement links TRBV7-8 to TRBJ1-5; tentatively, D is TRBD1 (5 bases). The germline gives CDR1 SGHVS, CDR2 FQNEAQ. V lost 2 bases, J lost 6 bases, and 14 bases lay in between. CDR3 length equals 15 residues. The CDR3 loop is CASSLMGGVGQPQHF. CDR3 nucleotides: TGTGCCAGCAGCTTAATGGGAGGGGTGGGTCAGCCCCAGCATTTT.

This clonotype was found a few times. This chain joins TRBV20-1 and TRBJ1-2, with D maybe TRBD1 (6 bases). The germline gives CDR1 DFQATT, CDR2 SNEGSKA (reference sequence). The CDR3 contains 14 residues. V was trimmed by 2 bases and J by 4 bases, leaving 14 bases between them. Here the CDR3 reads CSARPLGAPYGYTF. The CDR3 nucleotides are TGCAGTGCTAGACCCCTGGGGGCCCCCTATGGCTACACCTTC.

This clonotype was counted ten times or more. This chain links TRBV28 with TRBJ2-7, with a possible D match to TRBD1 (6 bases). The CDR3 has 14 amino acids. Germline loops: CDR1 MDHEN, CDR2 SYDVKM. V lost 2 bases to trimming and J lost 2 bases, with 10 bases between them. The CDR3 coding sequence is TGTGCCAGCAGTTTAAGCAGGGGCACCTACGAGCAGTACTTC. Protein sequence: CASSLSRGTYEQYF.

This clonotype was counted many times. The chain employs TRBV11-3 and TRBJ2-1; 8 positions match TRBD2. Trimming removed 3 bases from V and 1 base from J; junction bases left unmatched: 5. CDR1 is SGHNT and CDR2 is YENEEA in the germline V gene. CDR3 size: 16 residues. CDR3 loop: CASSLTGTSSYNEQFF. The DNA of the CDR3 is TGTGCCAGCAGCTTGACCGGGACTAGTTCCTACAATGAGCAGTTCTTC.

This clonotype was observed at least ten times. The chain uses TRBV7-2 and TRBJ2-1, with 9 bases aligning to TRBD2. From germline, CDR1 is SGHTA and CDR2 FQGNSA. The CDR3 loop spans 17 amino acids. Trimming took 5 bases from V and 6 from J; bases not matched to a gene: 14. The CDR3 DNA reads as TGTGCCAGCAGCCCCGGCAGCGGGGGGACCACAGGCAATGAGCAGTTCTTC. Translation gives CASSPGSGGTTGNEQFF.

In this sample, this clonotype turned up many times. V gene TRBV7-2 combines with J gene TRBJ2-6; D gene uncertain. Germline lookup yields CDR1 SGHTA and CDR2 FQGNSA. V lost 8 bases and J lost 4, with 9 bases in between. The CDR3 covers 13 residues. The CDR3 region has the DNA TGTGCCAGCCAAAAATTCGGGGCCAACGTCCTGACTTTC. It is translated as CASQKFGANVLTF.

This clonotype showed up many times. V is TRBV10-3 and J is TRBJ2-5; 7 bases map to TRBD1. The CDR3 contains 17 residues. From germline, CDR1 is ENHRY and CDR2 SYGVKD. Germline trimming cut 0 bases from V and 2 bases from J; bases unmatched to any gene: 9. CDR3 sequence reads: CAISESSQGFGQETQYF. DNA for the CDR3: TGTGCCATCAGTGAGTCCTCACAGGGGTTTGGGCAAGAGACCCAGTACTTC.

This clonotype was counted many times. This rearrangement joins TRBV6-5 to TRBJ2-7; tentatively, D is TRBD1 or TRBD2 (5 bases each). CDR3 size: 13 residues. V lost 7 bases and J 3 bases, leaving 13 bases between the germline ends. CDR1 is MNHEY, CDR2 SVGAGI, per germline. CDR3 in DNA: TGTGCCAGCACTAAGGGGACGAACTACGAGCAGTACTTC. It codes for CASTKGTNYEQYF.

The chain carries TRBV28 and TRBJ2-7; 8 positions agree with TRBD1. This CDR3 has 14 residues. V shed 5 bases, J shed 0 bases, and the junction held 3 bases outside the gene matches. From germline, CDR1 is MDHEN and CDR2 SYDVKM. The CDR3 is CASSNRGYSYEQYF. CDR3 nucleotide sequence: TGTGCCAGCAGTAACAGGGGGTACTCCTACGAGCAGTACTTC.